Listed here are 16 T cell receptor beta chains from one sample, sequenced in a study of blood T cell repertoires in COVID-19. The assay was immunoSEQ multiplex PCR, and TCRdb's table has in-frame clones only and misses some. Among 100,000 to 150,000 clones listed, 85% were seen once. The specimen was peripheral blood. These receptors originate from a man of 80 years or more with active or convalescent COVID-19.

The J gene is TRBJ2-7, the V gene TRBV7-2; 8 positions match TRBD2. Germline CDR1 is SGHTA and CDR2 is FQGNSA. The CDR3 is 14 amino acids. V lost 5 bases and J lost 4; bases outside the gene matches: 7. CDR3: CASSPSGRLYEQYF. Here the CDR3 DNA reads TGTGCCAGCAGCCCGAGCGGGAGATTGTACGAGCAGTACTTC.

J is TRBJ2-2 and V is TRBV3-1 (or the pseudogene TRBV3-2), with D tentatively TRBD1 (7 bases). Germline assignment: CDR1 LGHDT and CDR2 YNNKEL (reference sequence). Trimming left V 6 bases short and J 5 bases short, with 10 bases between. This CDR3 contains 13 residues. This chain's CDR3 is CASRTGRTGELFF. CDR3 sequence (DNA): TGTGCCAGCAGGACAGGGAGGACCGGGGAGCTGTTTTTT.

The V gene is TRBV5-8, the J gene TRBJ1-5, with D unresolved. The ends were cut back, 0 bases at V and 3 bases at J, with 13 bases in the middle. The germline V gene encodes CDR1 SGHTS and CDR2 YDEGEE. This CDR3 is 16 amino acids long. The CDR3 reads CASSLARQAPNQPQHF. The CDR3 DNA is TGTGCCAGCAGCTTGGCCCGGCAGGCCCCCAATCAGCCCCAGCATTTT.

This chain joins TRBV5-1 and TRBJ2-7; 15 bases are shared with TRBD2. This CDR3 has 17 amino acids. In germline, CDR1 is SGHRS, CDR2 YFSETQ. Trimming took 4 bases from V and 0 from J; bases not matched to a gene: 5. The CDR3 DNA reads TGCGCCAGCAGCAGAGGACTAGCGGGGGGGACCTCCTACGAGCAGTACTTC. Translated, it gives CASSRGLAGGTSYEQYF.

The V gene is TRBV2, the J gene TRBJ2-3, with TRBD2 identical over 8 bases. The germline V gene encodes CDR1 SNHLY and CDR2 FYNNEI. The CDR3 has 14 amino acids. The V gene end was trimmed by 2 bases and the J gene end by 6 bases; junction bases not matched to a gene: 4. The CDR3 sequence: CASSELAGRDTQYF. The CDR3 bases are TGTGCCAGCAGTGAATTAGCGGGGAGGGATACGCAGTATTTT.

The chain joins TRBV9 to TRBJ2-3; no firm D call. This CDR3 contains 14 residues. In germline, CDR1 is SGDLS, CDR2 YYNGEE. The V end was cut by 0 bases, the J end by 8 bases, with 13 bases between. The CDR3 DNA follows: TGTGCCAGCAGCGTAGCCTACAAGGCAGGTACGCAGTATTTT. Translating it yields CASSVAYKAGTQYF. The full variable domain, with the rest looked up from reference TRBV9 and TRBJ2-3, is DSGVTQTPKHLITATGQRVTLRCSPRSGDLSVYWYQQSLDQGLQFLIQYYNGEERAKGNILERFSAQQFPDLHSELNLSSLELGDSALYFCASSVAYKAGTQYFGPGTRLTVL.

CDR3 coding DNA: TGTGCCAGCAGCTTGGACAGGAGCTCCTACGAGCAGTACTTC. Amino acids: CASSLDRSSYEQYF. This sequence joins TRBV11-2 and TRBJ2-7; 7 nucleotides align to TRBD1. This CDR3 spans 14 amino acids. Per germline, CDR1 SGHAT and CDR2 FQNNGV. Trimming took 3 bases from V and 0 from J; bases not matched to a gene: 2.

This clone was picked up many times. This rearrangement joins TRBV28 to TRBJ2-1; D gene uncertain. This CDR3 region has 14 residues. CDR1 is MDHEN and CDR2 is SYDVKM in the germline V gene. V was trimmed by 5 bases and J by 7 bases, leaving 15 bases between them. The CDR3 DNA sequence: TGTGCCAGCAGTCCCACCATCCAGGAAAATGAGCAGTTCTTC. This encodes CASSPTIQENEQFF.

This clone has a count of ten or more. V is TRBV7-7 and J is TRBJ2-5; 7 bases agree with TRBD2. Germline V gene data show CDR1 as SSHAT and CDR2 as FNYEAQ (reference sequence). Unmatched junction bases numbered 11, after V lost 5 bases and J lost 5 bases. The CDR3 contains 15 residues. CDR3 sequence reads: CASSARLATGETQYF. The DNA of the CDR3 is TGTGCCAGCAGCGCACGACTAGCAACGGGGGAGACCCAGTACTTC.

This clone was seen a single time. The CDR3 loop reads CASSFTEGVSNYGYTF. DNA for the CDR3: TGTGCCAGCTCGTTCACGGAGGGTGTATCTAACTATGGCTACACCTTC. The J gene is TRBJ1-2, the V gene TRBV18; no clear D. V lost 6 bases and J lost 0, with 17 bases in between. Germline values: CDR1 KGHSH, CDR2 LQKENI. The CDR3 length is 16 residues.

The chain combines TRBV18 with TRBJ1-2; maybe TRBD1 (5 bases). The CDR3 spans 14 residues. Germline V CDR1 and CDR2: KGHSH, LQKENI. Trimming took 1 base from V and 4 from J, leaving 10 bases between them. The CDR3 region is CASSPLREIYGYTF. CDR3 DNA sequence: TGTGCCAGCTCACCACTCAGGGAAATCTATGGCTACACCTTC.

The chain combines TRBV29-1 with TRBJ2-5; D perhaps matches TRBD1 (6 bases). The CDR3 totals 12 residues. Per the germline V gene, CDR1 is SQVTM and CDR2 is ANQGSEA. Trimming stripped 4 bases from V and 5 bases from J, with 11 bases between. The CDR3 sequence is CSVGTVRETQYF. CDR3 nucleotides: TGCAGCGTTGGGACAGTTAGGGAGACCCAGTACTTC.

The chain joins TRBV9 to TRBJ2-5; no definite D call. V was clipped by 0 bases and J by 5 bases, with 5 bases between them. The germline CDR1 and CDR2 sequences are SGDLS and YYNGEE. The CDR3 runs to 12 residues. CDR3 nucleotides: TGTGCCAGCAGCGTAGGTGAGGAGACCCAGTACTTC. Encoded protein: CASSVGEETQYF.

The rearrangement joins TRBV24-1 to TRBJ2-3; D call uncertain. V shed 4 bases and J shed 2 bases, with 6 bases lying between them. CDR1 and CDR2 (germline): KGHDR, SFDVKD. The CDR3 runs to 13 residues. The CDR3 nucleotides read TGTGCCACCAGTGACAGTTACACAGATACGCAGTATTTT. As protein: CATSDSYTDTQYF.

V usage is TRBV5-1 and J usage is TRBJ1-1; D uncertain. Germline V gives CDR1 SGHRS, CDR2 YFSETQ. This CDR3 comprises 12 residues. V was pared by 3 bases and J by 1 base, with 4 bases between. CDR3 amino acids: CASSSGNTEAFF. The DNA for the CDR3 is TGCGCCAGCAGCTCGGGGAACACTGAAGCTTTCTTT.

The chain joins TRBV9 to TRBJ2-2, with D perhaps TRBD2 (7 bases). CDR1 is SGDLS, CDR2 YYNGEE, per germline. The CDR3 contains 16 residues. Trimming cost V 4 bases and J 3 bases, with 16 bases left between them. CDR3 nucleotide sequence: TGTGCCAGCAGCCCGAGGGGGGGATCGGACACCGGGGAGCTGTTTTTT. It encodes CASSPRGGSDTGELFF.